These 25 T cell receptor beta chains were sequenced from one sample in a study of T-cell memory formation after mild COVID-19. TCRdb reprocessed the 5' RACE reads with MiXCR, giving one entry per CDR3 protein. The data hold around 200,000 distinct CDR3 sequences, with around 25% observed a single time. The sequenced sample consisted of PBMCs or a T cell subset sorted from them (not recorded which). Receptors originate from an adult woman who had mild COVID-19 (a few samples of this study predate the infection). Cell type and time point are not known.

This clonotype was seen only a few times. This chain joins TRBV24-1 and TRBJ2-5; D gene ambiguous. V lost 3 bases to trimming and J lost 6 bases, with 10 bases between them. The CDR3 totals 13 residues. Germline CDR1 KGHDR, CDR2 SFDVKD. In DNA, the CDR3 is TGTGCCACCAGTGATGCCTTGGCGCAGACCCAGTACTTC. Encoded protein: CATSDALAQTQYF.

This clonotype has more than one count but fewer than ten. The chain couples TRBV24-1 to TRBJ1-1; possible D gene TRBD1, 5 bases. The CDR3 loop spans 14 amino acids. Germline CDR1 KGHDR, CDR2 SFDVKD. V lost 4 bases and J 0 bases, leaving 8 bases between the germline ends. The CDR3 protein is CATSEAGLNTEAFF. CDR3 DNA sequence: TGTGCCACCAGTGAAGCAGGGCTGAACACTGAAGCTTTCTTT.

There are a few counts of this clonotype. The chain recombines TRBV7-9 with TRBJ1-1; D unresolved. Germline CDR1 reads SEHNR; CDR2 reads FQNEAQ (reference sequence). The CDR3 loop spans 15 amino acids. V lost 8 bases and J 1 base, leaving 17 bases between the germline ends. The CDR3 reads CASSRLSGRNTEAFF. CDR3 sequence (DNA): TGTGCCAGCTCGCGGCTTTCCGGGAGGAACACTGAAGCTTTCTTT.

The DNA for the CDR3 is TGCAGTCAGACTAGCGGGCGTCATGAGCAGTTCTTC. Its protein product is CSQTSGRHEQFF. V and J are TRBV20-1 and TRBJ2-1; 10 nucleotides align to TRBD2. V was clipped by 8 bases and J by 8 bases; unmatched bases: 6. This CDR3 region has 12 residues. Germline assignment: CDR1 DFQATT and CDR2 SNEGSKA (reference sequence).

The chain links TRBV12-3 or TRBV12-4 to TRBJ1-1, with a weak D call TRBD1 (5 bases). Trimming cost V 6 bases and J 4 bases, with 12 bases left between them. The CDR3 is 13 amino acids. CDR3 amino acids: CASSQPGVTEAFF. The CDR3 nucleotides read TGTGCCAGCAGCCAACCGGGGGTCACTGAAGCTTTCTTT.

This clonotype turned up a few times. The gene calls are TRBV11-2 and TRBJ2-7, with 7 nucleotides matching TRBD1. This CDR3 comprises 15 residues. With V trimmed by 4 bases and J by 0 bases, 6 bases remained unmatched. In germline, CDR1 is SGHAT, CDR2 FQNNGV. As DNA, the CDR3 is TGTGCCAGCAGCTCCACCCGACAGGGCTCCTACGAGCAGTACTTC. Residues: CASSSTRQGSYEQYF.

The chain couples TRBV11-2 to TRBJ2-6; no definite D call. Germline lookup yields CDR1 SGHAT and CDR2 FQNNGV. This CDR3 has 17 amino acids. V was clipped by 3 bases and J by 0 bases, with 12 bases between them. Here the CDR3 reads CASSLVAVTSGANVLTF. In nucleotides, the CDR3 is TGTGCCAGCAGCTTGGTGGCGGTGACCTCTGGGGCCAACGTCCTGACTTTC. The full variable domain, rest sourced from reference TRBV11-2 and TRBJ2-6, is EAGVAQSPRYKIIEKRQSVAFWCNPISGHATLYWYQQILGQGPKLLIQFQNNGVVDDSQLPKDRFSAERLKGVDSTLKIQPAKLEDSAVYLCASSLVAVTSGANVLTFGAGSRLTVL.

The table lists this clonotype with a few counts. V gene TRBV30 combines with J gene TRBJ1-5, with D possibly being TRBD1 (5 bases). Germline CDR1 reads GTSNPN; CDR2 reads SVGIG (reference sequence). V gave up 1 base and J gave up 4 bases, with 8 bases separating them. This CDR3 has 13 residues. The CDR3, as DNA: TGTGCCTGGAGTGGAGGGGTAAATCAGCCCCAGCATTTT. Its translation is CAWSGGVNQPQHF.

The sample holds a few counts of this clonotype. The V gene is TRBV12-3 or TRBV12-4, the J gene TRBJ2-1; TRBD1 agrees at 9 bases. With 9 bases clipped from V and 7 bases from J, the junction kept 7 bases outside the gene matches. This CDR3 comprises 13 residues. The CDR3 protein is CASGNRGQNEQFF. The CDR3 region has the DNA TGTGCCAGTGGGAACAGGGGGCAGAATGAGCAGTTCTTC.

This clonotype was seen more than once but under ten times. The rearrangement uses TRBV7-2 and TRBJ2-2; TRBD1 might be the D (7 bases). Germline V lookup: CDR1 SGHTA, CDR2 FQGNSA. V was pared by 4 bases and J by 13 bases, with 22 bases between. The CDR3 spans 15 residues. The CDR3 reads CASSSNRGLGPLLFF. The CDR3 bases are TGTGCCAGCAGCTCGAACAGGGGACTGGGGCCCTTGCTGTTTTTT.

Written as DNA, the CDR3 is TGTGCCAGCAGCCCTCCCTTGGGGGGCTACAATGAGCAGTTCTTC. Translation: CASSPPLGGYNEQFF. This chain joins TRBV3-1 and TRBJ2-1; D perhaps matches TRBD2 (6 bases). The length of the CDR3 is 15 residues. The germline V gene has CDR1 LGHDT and CDR2 YNNKEL (reference sequence). Deletions cut 4 bases from V and 3 bases from J, with 13 bases between.

This clonotype occurred a few times. The chain is built from TRBV25-1 and TRBJ1-6; D is ambiguous. Trimming took 5 bases from V and 1 from J, leaving 0 bases between them. Looked up from germline, CDR1 is MGHDK and CDR2 is SYGVNS. This CDR3 has 12 amino acids. The CDR3 protein is CASSSYNSPLHF. The CDR3, as DNA: TGTGCCAGCAGTTCCTATAATTCACCCCTCCACTTT.

V usage is TRBV9 and J usage is TRBJ2-2, with 14 bases matching TRBD2. Germline CDR1 SGDLS, CDR2 YYNGEE. J was trimmed by 6 bases and V by 4 bases; bases with no gene match: 5. This CDR3 is built from 16 residues. CDR3 sequence (DNA): TGTGCCAGCAGCACGACTAGCGGGAGGGCCCCCGGGGAGCTGTTTTTT. It encodes CASSTTSGRAPGELFF. The complete variable domain, with remaining parts taken from reference TRBV9 and TRBJ2-2, reads DSGVTQTPKHLITATGQRVTLRCSPRSGDLSVYWYQQSLDQGLQFLIQYYNGEERAKGNILERFSAQQFPDLHSELNLSSLELGDSALYFCASSTTSGRAPGELFFGEGSRLTVL.

In its sample, this clonotype was seen a few times. The CDR3 protein is CASSPPTTRRETQYF. In DNA, the CDR3 is TGTGCCAGCTCACCACCAACGACCCGGCGGGAGACCCAGTACTTC. V usage is TRBV18 and J usage is TRBJ2-5, with unresolved D. V was clipped by 0 bases and J by 5 bases, with 13 bases between them. The CDR3 loop spans 15 amino acids. Germline V gene sequence: CDR1 KGHSH, CDR2 LQKENI.

This chain uses TRBV7-9 with TRBJ1-1; possible D gene TRBD1, 5 bases. V was shortened by 5 bases and J by 4 bases, with 20 bases between the two germline ends. CDR1 is SEHNR and CDR2 is FQNEAQ in the germline V gene (reference sequence). The CDR3 totals 16 residues. CDR3 bases: TGTGCCAGCAGCCTAAAGAGGTCCGGGAGGGGCACTGAAGCTTTCTTT. It yields the protein CASSLKRSGRGTEAFF.

The chain is built from TRBV9 and TRBJ2-1, with 11 bases fitting TRBD1. This CDR3 has 16 amino acids. Germline V gene lookup returns CDR1 SGDLS and CDR2 YYNGEE. After removal of 0 bases from V and 2 bases from J, the junction contained 1 base not matched to a gene. The CDR3 is CASSVGGQGAYNEQFF. The CDR3, as DNA: TGTGCCAGCAGCGTAGGGGGACAGGGGGCCTACAATGAGCAGTTCTTC.

J is TRBJ2-4 and V is TRBV9; 7 bases fit TRBD2. With 0 bases clipped from V and 8 bases from J, the junction kept 8 bases outside the gene matches. Germline loops: CDR1 SGDLS, CDR2 YYNGEE. The CDR3 runs to 15 residues. CDR3 nucleotides: TGTGCCAGCAGCGTAGGGGGGGGACGACTAGACATTCAGTACTTC. Its protein is CASSVGGGRLDIQYF.

The chain joins TRBV6-5 to TRBJ2-1; TRBD2 is a possible D gene (7 bases). Looked up from germline, CDR1 is MNHEY and CDR2 is SVGAGI. CDR3 length equals 13 residues. V was trimmed by 6 bases and J by 9 bases, leaving 15 bases between them. CDR3 in amino acids: CASSKGGTTEQFF. The CDR3 coding sequence is TGTGCCAGCAGCAAAGGGGGGACTACTGAGCAGTTCTTC.

This chain links TRBV2 with TRBJ2-1; 8 bases are shared with TRBD2. The CDR3 is 16 amino acids. CDR1 and CDR2 (germline): SNHLY, FYNNEI. Germline trimming cut 6 bases from V and 7 bases from J; bases unmatched to any gene: 14. The CDR3 protein is CASRRELAGLRNEQFF. The CDR3, as DNA: TGTGCCAGCAGACGTGAGCTAGCGGGCTTGAGGAATGAGCAGTTCTTC.

This clonotype was seen just once. The genes are TRBV29-1 and TRBJ1-1; tentative D call: TRBD1 (5 bases). Germline values: CDR1 SQVTM, CDR2 ANQGSEA. The CDR3 sequence is 13 residues long. Trimming left V 6 bases short and J 5 bases short, with 16 bases between. CDR3 amino acids: CSVDPGTGTEAFF. The DNA of the CDR3 is TGCAGCGTCGACCCAGGGACGGGAACTGAAGCTTTCTTT.

The rearrangement uses TRBV20-1 and TRBJ2-6; 9 nucleotides match TRBD2. Germline lookup yields CDR1 DFQATT and CDR2 SNEGSKA (reference sequence). The CDR3 runs to 16 residues. Germline trimming cut 3 bases from V and 0 bases from J; bases unmatched to any gene: 3. CDR3 protein: CSARGTSTSGANVLTF. CDR3 sequence (DNA): TGCAGTGCTAGGGGGACTAGCACCTCTGGGGCCAACGTCCTGACTTTC.

The chain joins TRBV24-1 to TRBJ1-2, with D hard to call. Trimming cost V 1 base and J 3 bases, with 2 bases left between them. The CDR3 loop spans 12 amino acids. Germline loops: CDR1 KGHDR, CDR2 SFDVKD. CDR3 residues: CATSDFDYGYTF. CDR3 coding DNA: TGTGCCACCAGTGATTTCGACTATGGCTACACCTTC.

For the CDR3, the DNA is TGTGCCAGCAGCCCAGGGGGCGCCTATGGCTACACCTTC. It encodes CASSPGGAYGYTF. The rearrangement joins TRBV5-8 to TRBJ1-2; 8 nucleotides match TRBD1. Germline V gene lookup returns CDR1 SGHTS and CDR2 YDEGEE. After removal of 4 bases from V and 4 bases from J, the junction contained 3 bases not matched to a gene. The CDR3 extends over 13 amino acids.

This clonotype has more than one count but fewer than ten. The chain links TRBV7-6 to TRBJ2-1; TRBD2 matches 9 bases. V shed 5 bases and J 8 bases; nucleotides not matched to a gene: 13. This CDR3 region has 16 residues. In germline, CDR1 is SGHVS, CDR2 FNYEAQ. The CDR3 nucleotides read TGTGCCAGCAGCCCAGACGGGACTAGCATAGGAGATGAGCAGTTCTTC. Its protein product is CASSPDGTSIGDEQFF.

V is TRBV30 and J is TRBJ1-3; D not resolved. Trimming removed 4 bases from V and 1 base from J, with 17 bases in between. The CDR3 runs 16 residues. Germline V CDR1 and CDR2: GTSNPN, SVGIG (reference sequence). This CDR3 is CAWTGGYGFSGNTIYF. The DNA for the CDR3 is TGTGCCTGGACAGGAGGGTACGGTTTTTCTGGAAACACCATATATTTT.